This is a list of T cell receptor beta chains from one sample in a study of CD8 T cells in Susac syndrome. TCRdb reprocessed the immunoSEQ multiplex PCR reads via MiXCR and lists one record per CDR3 protein. This repertoire shows 110,000 or so distinct CDR3 sequences, approximately 91% found once; its top ten account for less than 0.15%. The specimen was CD4+ T cells from PBMCs. Receptors originate from a human donor in good health. Both conserved end residues are trimmed from each CDR3. A D gene is named only where the DNA matches it firmly.

J gene,V gene,D gene,CDR3 protein
TRBJ1-1,TRBV25-1,TRBD1,ASSQGTATEAF
TRBJ2-5,TRBV13,TRBD2,ASSPGLAGGPVIQETQY
TRBJ1-2,TRBV2,-,ASSPGGNWLYGYT
TRBJ2-2,TRBV7-2,TRBD2,ASRLRTSGTGELF
TRBJ1-2,TRBV20-1,TRBD1,SALPQMTGDGYT
TRBJ2-4,TRBV7-2,TRBD1,ASSLEGGQGKNIQY
TRBJ2-5,TRBV7-2,-,ASSLELGHLMGWEETQY
TRBJ1-2,TRBV28,-,ASVGLDYGYT
TRBJ1-4,TRBV5-1,-,ASSLTGTMEKLF
TRBJ1-4,TRBV27,-,ASSLSKGGEEKLF
TRBJ2-7,TRBV29-1,TRBD1,SVTGESSYEQY
TRBJ2-5,TRBV15,-,ATSRGTSNQETQY
TRBJ2-2,TRBV7-2,-,ASSLSTSPSYTGELF
TRBJ1-4,TRBV6-2/TRBV6-3,-,ASTDGPSNEKLF